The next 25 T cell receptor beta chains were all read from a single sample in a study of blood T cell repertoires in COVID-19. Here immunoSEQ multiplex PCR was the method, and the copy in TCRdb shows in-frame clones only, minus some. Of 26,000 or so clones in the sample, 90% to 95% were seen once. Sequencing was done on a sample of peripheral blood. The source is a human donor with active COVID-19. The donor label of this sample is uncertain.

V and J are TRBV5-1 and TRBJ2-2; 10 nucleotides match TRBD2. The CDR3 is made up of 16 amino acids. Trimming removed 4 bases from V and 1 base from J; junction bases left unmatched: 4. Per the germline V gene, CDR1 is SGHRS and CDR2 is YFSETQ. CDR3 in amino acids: CASSPRTSGNTGELFF. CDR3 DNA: TGCGCCAGCAGCCCTCGGACTAGCGGGAACACCGGGGAGCTGTTTTTT.

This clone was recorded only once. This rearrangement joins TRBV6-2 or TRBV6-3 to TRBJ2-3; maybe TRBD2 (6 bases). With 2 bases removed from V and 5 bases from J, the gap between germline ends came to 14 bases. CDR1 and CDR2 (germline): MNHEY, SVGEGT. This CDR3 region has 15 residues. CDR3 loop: CASSYQVLRGDTQYF. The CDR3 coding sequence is TGTGCCAGCAGTTACCAGGTTTTGCGGGGAGATACGCAGTATTTT.

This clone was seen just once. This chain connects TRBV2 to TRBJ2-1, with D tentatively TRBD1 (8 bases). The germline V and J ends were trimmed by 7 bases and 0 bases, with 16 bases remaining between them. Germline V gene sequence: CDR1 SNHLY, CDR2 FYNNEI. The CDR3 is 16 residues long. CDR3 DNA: TGTGCCAGCAAGAACAGGGGGGGGGCCTCCTACAATGAGCAGTTCTTC. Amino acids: CASKNRGGASYNEQFF.

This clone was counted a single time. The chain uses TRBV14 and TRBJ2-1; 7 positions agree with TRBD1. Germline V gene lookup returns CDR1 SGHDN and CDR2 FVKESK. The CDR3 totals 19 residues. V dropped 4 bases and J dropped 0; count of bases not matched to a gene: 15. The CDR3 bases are TGTGCCAGCAGCCTTAGGGACAGCACTATTTATTCCTCCTACAATGAGCAGTTCTTC. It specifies CASSLRDSTIYSSYNEQFF.

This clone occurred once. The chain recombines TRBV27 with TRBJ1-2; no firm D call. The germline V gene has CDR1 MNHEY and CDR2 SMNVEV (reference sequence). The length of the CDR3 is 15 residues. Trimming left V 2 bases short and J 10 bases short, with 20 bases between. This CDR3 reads CASSLEPLNFSYYTF. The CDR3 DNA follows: TGTGCCAGCAGTTTAGAGCCGCTCAACTTCTCCTACTACACCTTC.

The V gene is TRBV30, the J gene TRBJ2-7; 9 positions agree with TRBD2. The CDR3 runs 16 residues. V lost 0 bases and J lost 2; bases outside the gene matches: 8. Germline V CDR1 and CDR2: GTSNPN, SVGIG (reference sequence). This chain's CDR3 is CAWSVPGLAPTYEQYF. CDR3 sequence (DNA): TGTGCCTGGAGTGTACCCGGACTAGCGCCCACCTACGAGCAGTACTTC.

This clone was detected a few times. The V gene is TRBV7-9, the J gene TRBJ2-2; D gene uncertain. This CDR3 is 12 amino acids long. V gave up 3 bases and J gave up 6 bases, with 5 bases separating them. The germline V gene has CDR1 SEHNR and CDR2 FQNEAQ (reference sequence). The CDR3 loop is CASSFSSGELFF. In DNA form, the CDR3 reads TGTGCCAGCAGCTTCTCGTCCGGGGAGCTGTTTTTT.

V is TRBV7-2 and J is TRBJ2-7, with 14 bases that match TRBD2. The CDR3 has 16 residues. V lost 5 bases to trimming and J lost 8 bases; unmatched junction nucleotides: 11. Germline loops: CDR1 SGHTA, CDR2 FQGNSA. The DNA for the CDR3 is TGTGCCAGCAGCACAGGACTAGCGGGAGGTAGCGGCAAGCAGTACTTC. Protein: CASSTGLAGGSGKQYF.

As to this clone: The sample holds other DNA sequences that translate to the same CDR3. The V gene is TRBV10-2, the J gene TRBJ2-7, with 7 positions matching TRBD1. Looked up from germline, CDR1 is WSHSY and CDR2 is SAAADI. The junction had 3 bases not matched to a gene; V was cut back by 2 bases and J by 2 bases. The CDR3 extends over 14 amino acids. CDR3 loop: CASSERGLAYEQYF. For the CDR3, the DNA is TGCGCCAGCAGTGAGAGGGGGCTAGCCTACGAGCAGTACTTC.

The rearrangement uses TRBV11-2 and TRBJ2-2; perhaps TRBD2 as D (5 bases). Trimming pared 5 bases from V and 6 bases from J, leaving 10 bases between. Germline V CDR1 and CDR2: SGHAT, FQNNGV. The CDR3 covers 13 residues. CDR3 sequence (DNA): TGTGCCAGCAGCGTCGGACTGGCCGGGGAGCTGTTTTTT. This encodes CASSVGLAGELFF.

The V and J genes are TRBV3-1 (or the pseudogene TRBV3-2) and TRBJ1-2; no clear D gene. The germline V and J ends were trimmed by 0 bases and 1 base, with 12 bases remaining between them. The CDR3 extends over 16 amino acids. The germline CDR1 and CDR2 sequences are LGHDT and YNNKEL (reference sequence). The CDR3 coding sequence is TGTGCCAGCAGCCAAGAGATGCGGAATAATAACTATGGCTACACCTTC. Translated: CASSQEMRNNNYGYTF.

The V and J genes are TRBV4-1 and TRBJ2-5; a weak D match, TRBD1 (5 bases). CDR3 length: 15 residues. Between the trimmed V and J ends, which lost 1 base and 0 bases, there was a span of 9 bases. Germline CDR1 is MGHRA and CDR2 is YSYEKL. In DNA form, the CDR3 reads TGCGCCAGCAGCCAAGTGACAGTATACCAAGAGACCCAGTACTTC. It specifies CASSQVTVYQETQYF.

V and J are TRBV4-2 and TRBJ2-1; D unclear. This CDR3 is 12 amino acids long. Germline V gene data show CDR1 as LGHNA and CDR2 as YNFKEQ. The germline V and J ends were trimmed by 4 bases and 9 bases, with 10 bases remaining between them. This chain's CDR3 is CASSPARGEQFF. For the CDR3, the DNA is TGTGCCAGCAGCCCCGCCCGAGGTGAGCAGTTCTTC.

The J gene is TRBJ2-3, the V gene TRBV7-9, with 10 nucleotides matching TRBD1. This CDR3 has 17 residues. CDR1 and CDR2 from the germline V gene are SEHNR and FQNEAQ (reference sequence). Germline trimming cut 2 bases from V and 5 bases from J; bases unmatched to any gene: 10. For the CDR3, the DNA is TGTGCCAGCAGCTTATTCACCGGACAGGGGGTACAAGATACGCAGTATTTT. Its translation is CASSLFTGQGVQDTQYF.

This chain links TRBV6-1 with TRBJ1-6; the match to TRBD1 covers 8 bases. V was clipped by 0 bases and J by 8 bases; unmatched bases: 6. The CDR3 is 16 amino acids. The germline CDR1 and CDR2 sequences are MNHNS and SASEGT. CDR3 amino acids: CASSEAPGGSDSPLHF. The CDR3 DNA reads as TGTGCCAGCAGTGAAGCCCCAGGGGGCTCCGATTCACCCCTCCACTTT.

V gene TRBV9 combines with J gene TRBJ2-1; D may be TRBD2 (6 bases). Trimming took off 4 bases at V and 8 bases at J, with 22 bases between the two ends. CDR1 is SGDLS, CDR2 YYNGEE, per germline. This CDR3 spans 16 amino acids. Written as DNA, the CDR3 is TGTGCCAGCAGCCTCCTACCACCGGGGGATAAGGATGAGCAGTTCTTC. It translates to CASSLLPPGDKDEQFF.

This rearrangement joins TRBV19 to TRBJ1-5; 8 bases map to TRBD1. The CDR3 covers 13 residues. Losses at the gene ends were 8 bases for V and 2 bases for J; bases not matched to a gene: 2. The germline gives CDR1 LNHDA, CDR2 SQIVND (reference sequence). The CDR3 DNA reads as TGTGCCAGTTTGGACAGGGGCAATCAGCCCCAGCATTTT. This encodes CASLDRGNQPQHF.

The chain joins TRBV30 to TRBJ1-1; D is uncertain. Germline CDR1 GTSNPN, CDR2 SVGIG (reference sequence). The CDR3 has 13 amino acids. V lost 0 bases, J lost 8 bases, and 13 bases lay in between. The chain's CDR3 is CAWSVPGRSEAFF. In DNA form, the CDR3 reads TGTGCCTGGAGTGTACCCGGCAGGTCGGAAGCTTTCTTT.

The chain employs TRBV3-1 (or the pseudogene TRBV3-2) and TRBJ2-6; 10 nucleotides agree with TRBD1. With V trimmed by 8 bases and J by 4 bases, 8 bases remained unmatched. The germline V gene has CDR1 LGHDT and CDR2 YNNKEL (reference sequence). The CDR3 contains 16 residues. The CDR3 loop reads CASVPGQGKGANVLTF. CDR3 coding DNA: TGTGCCAGCGTCCCGGGACAGGGGAAAGGGGCCAACGTCCTGACTTTC.

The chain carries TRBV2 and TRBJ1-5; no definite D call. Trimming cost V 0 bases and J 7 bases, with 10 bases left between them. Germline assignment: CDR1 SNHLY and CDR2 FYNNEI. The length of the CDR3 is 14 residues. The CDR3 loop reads CASSEASGYQPQHF. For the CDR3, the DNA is TGTGCCAGCAGTGAAGCCTCGGGGTACCAGCCCCAGCATTTT.

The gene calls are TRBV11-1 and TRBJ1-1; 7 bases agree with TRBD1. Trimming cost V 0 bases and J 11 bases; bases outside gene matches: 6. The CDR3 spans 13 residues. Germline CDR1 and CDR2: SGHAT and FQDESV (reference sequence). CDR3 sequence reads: CASSLAPDRAAFF. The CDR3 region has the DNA TGTGCCAGCAGCTTAGCACCCGACAGGGCGGCTTTCTTT.

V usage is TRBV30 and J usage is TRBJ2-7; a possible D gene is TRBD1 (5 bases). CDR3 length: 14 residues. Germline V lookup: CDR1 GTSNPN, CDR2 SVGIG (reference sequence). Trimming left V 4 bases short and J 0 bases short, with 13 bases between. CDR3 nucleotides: TGTGCCTGGAAGAGACAGTTGAGCTCCTACGAGCAGTACTTC. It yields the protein CAWKRQLSSYEQYF.

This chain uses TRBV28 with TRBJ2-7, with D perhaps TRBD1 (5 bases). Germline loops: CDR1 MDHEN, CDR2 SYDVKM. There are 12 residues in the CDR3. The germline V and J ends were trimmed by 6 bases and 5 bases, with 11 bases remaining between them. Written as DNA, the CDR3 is TGTGCCAGCAGCCCAGGGTTCAACGAGCAGTACTTC. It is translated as CASSPGFNEQYF. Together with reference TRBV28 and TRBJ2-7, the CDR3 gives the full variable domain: DVKVTQSSRYLVKRTGEKVFLECVQDMDHENMFWYRQDPGLGLRLIYFSYDVKMKEKGDIPEGYSVSREKKERFSLILESASTNQTSMYLCASSPGFNEQYFGPGTRLTVT.

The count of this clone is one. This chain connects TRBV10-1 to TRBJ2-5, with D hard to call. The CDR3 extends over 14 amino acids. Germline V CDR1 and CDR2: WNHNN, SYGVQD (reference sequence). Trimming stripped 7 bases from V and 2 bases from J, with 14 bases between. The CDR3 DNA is TGCGCCAGCATGTGTACGGTCCAACAAGAGACCCAGTACTTC. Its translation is CASMCTVQQETQYF.

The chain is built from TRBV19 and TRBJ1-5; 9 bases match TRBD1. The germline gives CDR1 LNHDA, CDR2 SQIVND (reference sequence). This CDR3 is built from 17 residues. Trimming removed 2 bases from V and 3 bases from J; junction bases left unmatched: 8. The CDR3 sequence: CASSIMDGQGPNQPQHF. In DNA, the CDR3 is TGTGCCAGTAGTATAATGGATGGACAGGGGCCCAATCAGCCCCAGCATTTT.